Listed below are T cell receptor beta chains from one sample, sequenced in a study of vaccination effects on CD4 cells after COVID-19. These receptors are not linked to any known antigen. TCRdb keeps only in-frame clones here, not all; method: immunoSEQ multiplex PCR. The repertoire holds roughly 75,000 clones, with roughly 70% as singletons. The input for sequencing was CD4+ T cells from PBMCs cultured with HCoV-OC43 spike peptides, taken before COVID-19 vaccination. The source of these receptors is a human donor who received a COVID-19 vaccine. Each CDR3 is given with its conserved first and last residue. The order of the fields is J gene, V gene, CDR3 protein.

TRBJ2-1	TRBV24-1	CATSGAKGRVDEQFF
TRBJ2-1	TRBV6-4	CASSERGSSYNEQFF
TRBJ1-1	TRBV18	CASSPPGETEAFF
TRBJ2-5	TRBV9	CASSVTTSGETQYF
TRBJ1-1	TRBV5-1	CASSLAGTGRAFF
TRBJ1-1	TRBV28	CASSLPPPNTEAFF
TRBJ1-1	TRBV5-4	CASRNIEDSKAFF
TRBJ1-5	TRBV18	CASSGGQAWSNQPQHF
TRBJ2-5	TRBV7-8	CASSLGSGQGRSETQYF
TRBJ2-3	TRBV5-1	CASSSSGLAGGLGDTQYF
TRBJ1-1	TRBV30	CAGGRGVNTEAFF
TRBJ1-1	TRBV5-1	CASSLGQFTEAFF
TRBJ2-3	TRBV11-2	CASSPDRDWQYF
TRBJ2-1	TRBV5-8	CASSLARGLYNEQFF
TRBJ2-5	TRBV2	CASSGQAMETQYF
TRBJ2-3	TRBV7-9	CASRGGVSTDTQYF
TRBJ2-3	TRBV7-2	CASSVPSGGTDTQYF
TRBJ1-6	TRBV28	CASSYPQSGGINSPLHF
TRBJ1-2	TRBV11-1	CASSLAPGPYGYTF
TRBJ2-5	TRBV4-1	CASSHGGPETQYF
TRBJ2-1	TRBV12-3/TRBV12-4	CASSLRGGNEQFF
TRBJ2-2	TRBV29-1	CSYRAGGVSGELFF
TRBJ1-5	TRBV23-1	CASSQWGGGGNQPQHF
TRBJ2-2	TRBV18	CASSQDRPNTGELFF
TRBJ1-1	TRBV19	CASTASRGPAEAFF
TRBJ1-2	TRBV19	CASNVDSNYGYTF
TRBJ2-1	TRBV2	CASRRDSTEQFF
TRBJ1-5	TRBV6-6	CASSPSRRGGGNQPQHF
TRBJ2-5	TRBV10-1	CASSESGETQYF
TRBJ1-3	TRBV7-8	CASSQGHGRTTIYF
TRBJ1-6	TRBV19	CASSMEFTTSPLHF
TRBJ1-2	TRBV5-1	CASSPDSTYGYTF
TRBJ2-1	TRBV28	CASSHIGLAGDEQFF
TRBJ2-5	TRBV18	CASSPTLGQEETQYF
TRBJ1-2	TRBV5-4	CASSLEGVAGYTF
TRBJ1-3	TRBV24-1	CATSSSVGNTIYF
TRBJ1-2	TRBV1	CTRTNGTSGPGYTF
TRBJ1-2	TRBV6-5	CASRDREEYGYTF
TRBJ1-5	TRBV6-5	CASSKDSRSQHF
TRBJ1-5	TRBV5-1	CASSRGGPNEDQPQHF
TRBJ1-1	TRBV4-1	CASSQSIMGLVNTEAFF
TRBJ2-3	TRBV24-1	CATSVQGSTDTQYF
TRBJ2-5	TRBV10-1	CASSPLTEGTQYF
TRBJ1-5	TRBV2	CASSATSNQPQHF
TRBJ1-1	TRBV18	CASSPPWGQGYSGSEAFF
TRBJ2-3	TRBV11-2	CASSLAGQSTDTQYF
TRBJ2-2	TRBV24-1	CATSGTGGTGELFF
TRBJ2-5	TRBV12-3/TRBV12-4	CASRQGAVETQYF
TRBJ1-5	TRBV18	CASSPGGGNQPQHF
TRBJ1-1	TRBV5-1	CASTYEGNTEAFF
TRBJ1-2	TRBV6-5	CASSSSGYGYTF
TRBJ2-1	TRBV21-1	CASSIIAGSSYNEQFF
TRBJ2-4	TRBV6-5	CASDRDRSSKNIQYF